This is a list of T cell receptor beta chains from one sample in a study of cytomegalovirus exposure and HLA in healthy donors. The protocol was immunoSEQ multiplex PCR, while the TCRdb copy is restricted to in-frame clones and leaves out a portion. The table has approximately 120,000 clones, 75% to 80% seen once. Material for sequencing was PBMCs. Receptors originate from a man in his forties in good health and CMV-seronegative. The CDR3 runs from the conserved cysteine through the conserved F or W. D genes are given only for firm matches. Not all rows give a size; the values are once, few, many and, for expanded clones, a class.

.	TRBV23-1	TRBJ1-3	.	CASSRIHQRTGNTIYF	TGCGCCAGCAGTCGAATCCACCAGAGGACTGGAAACACCATATATTTT
.	TRBV11-1	TRBJ1-3	.	CASGSQISGNTIYF	TGTGCCAGCGGGAGTCAAATCTCTGGAAACACCATATATTTT
.	TRBV6-5	TRBJ2-1	TRBD2	CASSRLAGTYNEQFF	TGTGCCAGCAGTCGTCTAGCGGGGACCTACAATGAGCAGTTCTTC
.	TRBV9	TRBJ1-1	.	CASSPEGAGGAFF	TGTGCCAGCAGCCCAGAAGGTGCGGGGGGGGCTTTCTTT
.	TRBV7-2	TRBJ1-2	.	CASSSDPRYRIYGYTF	TGTGCCAGCAGCTCAGACCCTCGGTACAGAATCTATGGCTACACCTTC
few	TRBV4-3	TRBJ1-1	.	CASSLTRNTEAFF	TGCGCCAGCAGCTTAACTCGGAACACTGAAGCTTTCTTT
once	TRBV5-1	TRBJ1-2	.	CASSFWYPLNYGYTF	TGCGCCAGCAGCTTTTGGTATCCACTTAACTATGGCTACACCTTC
.	TRBV11-2	TRBJ2-6	.	CASSSLVDSGANVLTF	TGTGCCAGCAGCTCACTTGTAGACTCTGGGGCCAACGTCCTGACTTTC
.	TRBV5-6	TRBJ1-1	TRBD1	CASSPDLDRDHTEAFF	TGTGCCAGCAGCCCGGACCTCGACAGGGACCACACTGAAGCTTTCTTT
.	TRBV6-1	TRBJ2-7	TRBD1	CASMTRTGYEQYF	TGTGCCAGCATGACCAGGACAGGGTACGAGCAGTACTTC
once	TRBV5-5	TRBJ1-2	TRBD1	CASSLGDRDLYGYTF	TGTGCCAGCAGCTTGGGCGACAGGGACCTCTATGGCTACACCTTC
once	TRBV9	TRBJ1-2	TRBD1	CASSVEDRYGYTF	TGTGCCAGCAGCGTAGAGGACAGGTATGGCTACACCTTC
.	TRBV6-1	TRBJ1-2	.	CASRATDLNYGYTF	TGTGCCAGCAGGGCGACAGATCTCAACTATGGCTACACCTTC
.	TRBV28	TRBJ1-5	.	CASNWGQGVHQPQHF	TGTGCCAGCAACTGGGGCCAGGGCGTTCATCAGCCCCAGCATTTT
.	TRBV7-2	TRBJ1-1	.	CASSSEPGLQAFF	TGTGCCAGCAGCTCAGAACCGGGACTCCAAGCTTTCTTT
.	TRBV11-1	TRBJ1-1	TRBD1	CASSLAGQGWNTEAFF	TGTGCCAGCAGCTTAGCTGGACAGGGTTGGAACACTGAAGCTTTCTTT
.	TRBV18	TRBJ2-7	TRBD1	CASSPRDRGGEQYF	TGTGCCAGCTCACCACGGGACAGGGGCGGCGAGCAGTACTTC
.	TRBV4-3	TRBJ2-7	TRBD1	CASSQMDRGSYEQYF	TGCGCCAGCAGCCAAATGGACAGGGGGAGCTACGAGCAGTACTTC
.	TRBV6-5	TRBJ1-1	.	CASSIRGFTEAFF	TGTGCCAGCAGTATTAGGGGGTTTACTGAAGCTTTCTTT
once	TRBV28	TRBJ2-3	TRBD1	CASSLGQGFGDTQYF	TGTGCCTCATCGCTGGGACAGGGGTTCGGGGATACGCAGTATTTT
.	TRBV7-9	TRBJ2-3	.	CASSLVGDTQYF	TGTGCCAGCAGCTTAGTCGGAGATACGCAGTATTTT
.	TRBV7-7	TRBJ2-5	.	CASSLEYQIGTQYF	TGTGCTAGCAGCTTGGAGTACCAAATCGGGACCCAGTACTTC
.	TRBV7-2	TRBJ2-5	.	CASSLVGGKGQETQYF	TGTGCCAGCAGCTTAGTAGGAGGGAAGGGGCAAGAGACCCAGTACTTC
.	TRBV6-1	TRBJ1-5	TRBD1	CASREGTGSHQPQHF	TGTGCCAGCAGAGAAGGGACAGGATCTCATCAGCCCCAGCATTTT
.	TRBV9	TRBJ1-2	TRBD1	CASSILTGTGGEGYTF	TGTGCCAGCAGCATACTAACCGGGACAGGGGGCGAAGGCTACACCTTC
.	TRBV10-1	TRBJ1-2	.	CASSDAHRDYGYTF	TGCGCCAGCAGTGATGCTCACAGGGACTATGGCTACACCTTC
.	TRBV15	TRBJ2-5	TRBD2	CATSRAGGGGETQYF	TGTGCCACCAGTCGAGCGGGGGGAGGAGGTGAGACCCAGTACTTC
.	TRBV12-5	TRBJ1-1	.	CASGLVRGTEAFF	TGTGCTAGTGGTTTGGTACGGGGCACTGAAGCTTTCTTT
.	TRBV4-3	TRBJ2-1	TRBD2	CASSQDSGRGWGGQFF	TGCGCCAGCAGCCAAGATAGCGGGCGGGGGTGGGGGGGGCAGTTCTTC
.	TRBV5-6	TRBJ2-1	TRBD1	CASSLGRGHNEQFF	TGTGCCAGCAGCTTGGGCAGGGGGCACAATGAGCAGTTCTTC
.	TRBV5-1	TRBJ2-7	TRBD1	CASSLELIGTGGNYEQYF	TGCGCCAGCAGCTTGGAATTAATCGGGACAGGGGGCAACTACGAGCAGTACTTC
few	TRBV28	TRBJ2-7	.	CASSLAGQTTYEQYF	TGTGCCAGCAGTTTAGCGGGACAGACTACCTACGAGCAGTACTTC
.	TRBV4-2	TRBJ2-1	TRBD1	CASRGDRGQGQQFF	TGTGCCAGCAGGGGCGACAGGGGGCAGGGACAGCAGTTCTTC
once	TRBV5-5	TRBJ1-1	.	CASSLTWKTGNTEAFF	TGTGCCAGCAGCTTGACGTGGAAAACAGGGAACACTGAAGCTTTCTTT
few	TRBV5-1	TRBJ1-2	.	CASSLELYGYTF	TGCGCCAGCAGTTTGGAGCTGTATGGCTACACCTTC
.	TRBV19	TRBJ1-1	.	CASSITGNTEAFF	TGTGCCAGTAGTATAACAGGAAACACTGAAGCTTTCTTT